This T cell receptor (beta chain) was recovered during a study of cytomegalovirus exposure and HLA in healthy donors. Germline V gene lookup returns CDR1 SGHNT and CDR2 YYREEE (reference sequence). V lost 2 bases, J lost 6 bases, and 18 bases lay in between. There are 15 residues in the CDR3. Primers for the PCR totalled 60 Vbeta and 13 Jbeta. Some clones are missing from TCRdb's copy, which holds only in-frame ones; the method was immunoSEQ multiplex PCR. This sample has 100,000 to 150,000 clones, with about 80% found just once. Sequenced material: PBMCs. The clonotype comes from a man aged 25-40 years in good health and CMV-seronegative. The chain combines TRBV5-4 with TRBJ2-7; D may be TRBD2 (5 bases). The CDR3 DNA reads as TGTGCCAGCAGCTTCCGGGGTGGCTGGGTCTCCGAGCAGTACTTC. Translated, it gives CASSFRGGWVSEQYF.